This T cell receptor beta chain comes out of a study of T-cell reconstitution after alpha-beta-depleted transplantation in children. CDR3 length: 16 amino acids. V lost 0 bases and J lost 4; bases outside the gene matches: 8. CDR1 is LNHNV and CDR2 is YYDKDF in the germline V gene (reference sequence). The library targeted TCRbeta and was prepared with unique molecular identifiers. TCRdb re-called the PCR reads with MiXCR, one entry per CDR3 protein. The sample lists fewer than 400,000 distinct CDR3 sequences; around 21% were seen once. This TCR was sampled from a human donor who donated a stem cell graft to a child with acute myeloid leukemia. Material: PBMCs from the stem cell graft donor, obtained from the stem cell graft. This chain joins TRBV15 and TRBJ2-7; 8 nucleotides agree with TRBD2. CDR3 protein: CATSREGSGRGYEQYF. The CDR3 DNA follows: TGTGCCACCAGCAGAGAAGGCAGCGGGAGAGGTTACGAGCAGTACTTC.